These T cell receptor beta chains were read from a single sample in a study of shared clonotypes between healthy human individuals. Profiled with immunoSEQ multiplex PCR; TCRdb holds only in-frame clones, not every one. The table has about 180,000 clones, roughly 93% seen once. Sequenced input: naive CD4+ T cells sorted from blood. The receptor source for this set is a woman aged 25 to 45 in good health. CDR3s include the opening cysteine and the closing phenylalanine or tryptophan. D genes are given only for firm matches. Part of the rows lack a size; the others show once, few, many or a class for expanded clones.

J gene | clone size | V gene | CDR3 length | D gene | CDR3 protein | CDR3 DNA
TRBJ2-7 | NA | TRBV28 | 12 | NA | CASNTGTDEQYF | TGTGCCAGCAATACAGGGACCGACGAGCAGTACTTC
TRBJ2-2 | NA | TRBV28 | 15 | TRBD2 | CASSGSGSDTGELFF | TGTGCCAGCAGTGGAAGCGGGAGCGACACCGGGGAGCTGTTTTTT
TRBJ1-5 | NA | TRBV2 | 15 | TRBD1 | CASRVGTGGGQPQHF | TGTGCCAGCAGGGTTGGGACAGGGGGCGGTCAGCCCCAGCATTTT
TRBJ1-6 | NA | TRBV6-5 | 15 | NA | CASSYSRQADSPLHF | TGTGCCAGCAGTTACTCTCGACAGGCGGATTCACCCCTCCACTTT
TRBJ1-3 | NA | TRBV28 | 15 | NA | CASSLVAVSGNTIYF | TGTGCCAGCAGCTTGGTTGCGGTCTCTGGAAACACCATATATTTT
TRBJ1-4 | NA | TRBV4-2 | 16 | TRBD1 | CASSQGRAGGHEKLFF | TGTGCCAGCAGCCAAGGGAGGGCAGGGGGACATGAAAAACTGTTTTTT
TRBJ2-5 | NA | TRBV14 | 15 | TRBD1 | CASSLNRGRTETQYF | TGTGCCAGCAGCCTAAACAGGGGGCGCACGGAGACCCAGTACTTC
TRBJ2-6 | NA | TRBV6-5 | 14 | NA | CASTEGTGANVLTF | TGTGCCAGCACCGAGGGAACCGGGGCCAACGTCCTGACTTTC
TRBJ1-1 | NA | TRBV18 | 15 | TRBD1 | CASSATGDVGTEAFF | TGTGCCAGCTCAGCGACAGGGGACGTAGGCACTGAAGCTTTCTTT
TRBJ1-1 | NA | TRBV6-1 | 14 | NA | CASSEAVIFPEAFF | TGTGCCAGCAGTGAGGCAGTTATTTTTCCTGAAGCTTTCTTT
TRBJ2-7 | NA | TRBV7-6 | 16 | TRBD2 | CASSLRQASGSYEQYF | TGTGCCAGCAGCCTACGTCAGGCTAGCGGGAGCTACGAGCAGTACTTC
TRBJ2-7 | NA | TRBV10-3 | 11 | NA | CAISGSYEQYF | TGTGCCATCAGTGGTAGCTACGAGCAGTACTTC
TRBJ2-6 | NA | TRBV30 | 13 | NA | CAWRNSGANVLTF | TGTGCCTGGAGGAACTCTGGGGCCAACGTCCTGACTTTC
TRBJ2-5 | NA | TRBV2 | 13 | NA | CASSESEPLTQYF | TGTGCCAGCAGTGAATCTGAACCGCTAACCCAGTACTTC
TRBJ2-2 | NA | TRBV27 | 17 | TRBD1 | CASSSIQGWQNTGELFF | TGTGCCAGCAGTTCGATACAGGGGTGGCAGAACACCGGGGAGCTGTTTTTT
TRBJ2-7 | NA | TRBV9 | 16 | TRBD2 | CASSVGPETSSYEQYF | TGTGCCAGCAGCGTAGGACCTGAGACTAGCAGCTACGAGCAGTACTTC
TRBJ2-1 | NA | TRBV19 | 12 | NA | CAITSGSGEQFF | TGTGCCATTACCAGCGGGTCCGGGGAGCAGTTCTTC
TRBJ2-7 | NA | TRBV10-2 | 16 | NA | CASRDHSPKSSYEQYF | TGCGCCAGCAGGGACCACTCCCCCAAGAGCTCCTACGAGCAGTACTTC
TRBJ2-7 | NA | TRBV4-1 | 17 | NA | CASSQGRGLRGAGEQYF | TGCGCCAGCAGCCAAGGGAGAGGACTCAGGGGAGCGGGGGAGCAGTACTTC
TRBJ2-7 | NA | TRBV7-9 | 14 | TRBD2 | CASSLRTSSYEQYF | TGTGCCAGCAGCCTAAGGACTAGCTCCTACGAGCAGTACTTC
TRBJ1-2 | NA | TRBV28 | 13 | TRBD1 | CASSSGQDYGYTF | TGTGCCAGCAGTTCGGGACAGGACTATGGCTACACCTTC
TRBJ2-7 | NA | TRBV18 | 13 | TRBD1 | CASSPQTGVEQYF | TGTGCCAGCTCACCACAGACAGGGGTCGAGCAGTACTTC
TRBJ1-1 | NA | TRBV28 | 14 | TRBD1 | CASSSGQGNTEAFF | TGTGCCAGCAGTTCAGGACAGGGGAACACTGAAGCTTTCTTT
TRBJ2-7 | NA | TRBV5-8 | 15 | NA | CASSLNQGASYEQYF | TGTGCCAGCAGCTTGAACCAGGGCGCATCCTACGAGCAGTACTTC
TRBJ1-5 | NA | TRBV16 | 12 | NA | CASSQAAQPQHF | TGTGCCAGCAGCCAAGCTGCTCAGCCCCAGCATTTT
TRBJ2-2 | NA | TRBV7-9 | 13 | NA | CASSRRDTGELFF | TGTGCCAGCAGCCGGAGGGACACCGGGGAGCTGTTTTTT
TRBJ1-2 | NA | TRBV5-1 | 14 | TRBD1 | CASSLGQGTYGYTF | TGCGCCAGCAGCTTGGGACAGGGTACCTATGGCTACACCTTC
TRBJ1-1 | NA | TRBV11-3 | 16 | NA | CASSPGRGSVDTEAFF | TGTGCCAGCAGCCCCGGGCGGGGGTCAGTCGACACTGAAGCTTTCTTT
TRBJ1-1 | NA | TRBV28 | 17 | TRBD1 | CASSLGGQGATNTEAFF | TGTGCCAGCAGTTTAGGGGGACAGGGGGCCACCAACACTGAAGCTTTCTTT
TRBJ1-1 | NA | TRBV18 | 18 | TRBD1 | CASSQSGTGGRVNTEAFF | TGTGCCAGCTCACAATCCGGGACAGGGGGTCGGGTGAACACTGAAGCTTTCTTT
TRBJ2-1 | NA | TRBV2 | 12 | NA | CASSDPYNEQFF | TGTGCCAGCAGTGACCCTTACAATGAGCAGTTCTTC
TRBJ1-1 | NA | TRBV28 | 15 | TRBD1 | CASTRGRGRGTEAFF | TGTGCCAGCACCAGGGGTAGGGGGCGGGGCACTGAAGCTTTCTTT
TRBJ1-1 | once | TRBV18 | 15 | NA | CASSPTNRMNTEAFF | TGTGCCAGCTCACCCACGAACAGGATGAACACTGAAGCTTTCTTT
TRBJ1-2 | NA | TRBV6-6 | 14 | NA | CASSPDNRQGGYTF | TGTGCCAGCTCGCCAGACAACCGTCAGGGAGGCTACACCTTC
TRBJ1-1 | NA | TRBV7-9 | 15 | NA | CASSLEVGVNTEAFF | TGTGCCAGCAGCTTAGAGGTGGGGGTGAACACTGAAGCTTTCTTT
TRBJ1-1 | NA | TRBV7-9 | 15 | NA | CASSLGGTRNTEAFF | TGTGCTAGCAGCTTAGGTGGAACAAGGAACACTGAAGCTTTCTTT
TRBJ1-2 | NA | TRBV28 | 13 | TRBD1 | CASGTGMDYGYTF | TGTGCCAGTGGGACAGGGATGGACTATGGCTACACCTTC
TRBJ2-3 | NA | TRBV7-9 | 12 | NA | CASSFLGDTQYF | TGTGCCAGCAGCTTCTTAGGTGATACGCAGTATTTT
TRBJ2-1 | NA | TRBV7-9 | 16 | TRBD2 | CASSDTSGGSYNEQFF | TGTGCCAGCAGCGACACTAGCGGAGGGTCCTACAATGAGCAGTTCTTC
TRBJ1-6 | NA | TRBV6-5 | 14 | NA | CASSAGQHNSPLHF | TGTGCCAGCAGTGCCGGACAGCATAATTCACCCCTCCACTTT
TRBJ2-7 | NA | TRBV5-5 | 13 | NA | CASSLVLRSEQYF | TGTGCCAGCAGCTTGGTCCTCAGAAGCGAGCAGTACTTC
TRBJ2-7 | NA | TRBV27 | 13 | NA | CASSRDNSYEQYF | TGTGCCAGCAGCCGGGACAACTCCTACGAGCAGTACTTC
TRBJ1-2 | NA | TRBV14 | 15 | NA | CASSQGARANYGYTF | TGTGCCAGCAGCCAAGGTGCCAGGGCTAACTATGGCTACACCTTC
TRBJ1-3 | NA | TRBV9 | 14 | NA | CASSVGTAGNTIYF | TGTGCCAGCAGCGTTGGGACGGCTGGAAACACCATATATTTT
TRBJ1-5 | NA | TRBV18 | 14 | NA | CASSPQGGGQPQHF | TGTGCCAGCTCACCACAGGGTGGGGGTCAGCCCCAGCATTTT
TRBJ1-1 | NA | TRBV18 | 15 | NA | CASSPSRGAETEAFF | TGTGCCAGCTCGCCCAGTCGGGGGGCCGAGACTGAAGCTTTCTTT
TRBJ2-7 | NA | TRBV7-9 | 15 | TRBD2 | CASSLEAGAPYEQYF | TGTGCCAGCAGCTTAGAGGCGGGAGCACCCTACGAGCAGTACTTC
TRBJ2-5 | NA | TRBV15 | 14 | TRBD1 | CATSRGQTRETQYF | TGTGCCACCAGCAGGGGACAGACTCGAGAGACCCAGTACTTC